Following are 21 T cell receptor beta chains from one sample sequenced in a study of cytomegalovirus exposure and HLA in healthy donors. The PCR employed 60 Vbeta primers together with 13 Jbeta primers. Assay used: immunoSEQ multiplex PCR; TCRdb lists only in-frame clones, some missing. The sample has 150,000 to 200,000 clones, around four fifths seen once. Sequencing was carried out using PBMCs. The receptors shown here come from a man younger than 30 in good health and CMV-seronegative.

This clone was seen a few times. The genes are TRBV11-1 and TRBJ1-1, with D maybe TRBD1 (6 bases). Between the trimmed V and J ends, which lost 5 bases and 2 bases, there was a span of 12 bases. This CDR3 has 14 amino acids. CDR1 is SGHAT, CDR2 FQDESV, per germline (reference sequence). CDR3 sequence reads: CASSQQQGNTEAFF. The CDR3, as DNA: TGTGCCAGCAGCCAACAACAGGGTAACACTGAAGCTTTCTTT.

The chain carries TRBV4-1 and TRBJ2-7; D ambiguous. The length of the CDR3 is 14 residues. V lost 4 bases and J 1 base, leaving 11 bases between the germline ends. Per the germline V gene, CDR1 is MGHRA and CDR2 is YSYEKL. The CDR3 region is CASSPHLKSYEQYF. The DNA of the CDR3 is TGCGCCAGCAGCCCCCACCTAAAATCCTACGAGCAGTACTTC.

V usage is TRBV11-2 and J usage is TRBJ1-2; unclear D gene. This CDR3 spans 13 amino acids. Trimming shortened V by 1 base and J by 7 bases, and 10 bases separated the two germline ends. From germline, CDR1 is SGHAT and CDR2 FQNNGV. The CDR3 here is CASSLGSQSGYTF. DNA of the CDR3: TGTGCCAGCAGCTTAGGCTCACAGTCTGGCTACACCTTC.

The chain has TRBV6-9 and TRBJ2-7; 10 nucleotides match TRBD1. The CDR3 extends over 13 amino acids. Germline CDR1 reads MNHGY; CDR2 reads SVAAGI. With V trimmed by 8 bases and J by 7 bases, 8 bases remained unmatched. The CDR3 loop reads CASQDRGRGEQYF. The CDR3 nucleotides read TGTGCCAGCCAAGACAGGGGGCGCGGTGAGCAGTACTTC.

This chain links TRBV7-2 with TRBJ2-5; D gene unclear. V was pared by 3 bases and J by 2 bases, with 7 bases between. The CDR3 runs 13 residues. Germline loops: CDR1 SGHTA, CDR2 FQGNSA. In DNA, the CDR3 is TGTGCCAGCAGCTTTTCTTTTCAAGAGACCCAGTACTTC. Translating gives CASSFSFQETQYF.

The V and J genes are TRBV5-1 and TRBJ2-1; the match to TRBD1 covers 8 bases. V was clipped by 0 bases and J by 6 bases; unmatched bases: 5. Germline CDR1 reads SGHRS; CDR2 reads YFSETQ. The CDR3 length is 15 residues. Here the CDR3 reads CASSLADRVGNEQFF. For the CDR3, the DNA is TGCGCCAGCAGCTTGGCGGACAGGGTAGGCAATGAGCAGTTCTTC.

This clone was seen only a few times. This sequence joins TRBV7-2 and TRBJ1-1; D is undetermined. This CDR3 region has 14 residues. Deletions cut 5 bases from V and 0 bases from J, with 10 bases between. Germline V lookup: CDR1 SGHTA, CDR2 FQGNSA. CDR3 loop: CASSQTGVNTEAFF. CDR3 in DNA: TGTGCCAGCAGCCAGACCGGAGTGAACACTGAAGCTTTCTTT. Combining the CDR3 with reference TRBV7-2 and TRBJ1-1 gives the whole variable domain GAGVSQSPSNKVTEKGKDVELRCDPISGHTALYWYRQSLGQGLEFLIYFQGNSAPDKSGLPSDRFSAERTGGSVSTLTIQRTQQEDSAVYLCASSQTGVNTEAFFGQGTRLTVV.

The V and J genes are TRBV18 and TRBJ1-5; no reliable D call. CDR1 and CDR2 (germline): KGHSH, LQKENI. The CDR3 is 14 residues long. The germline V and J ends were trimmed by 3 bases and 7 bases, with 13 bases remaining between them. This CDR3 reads CASSPMGGQQPQHF. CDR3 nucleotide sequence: TGTGCCAGCTCACCTATGGGAGGGCAACAGCCCCAGCATTTT.

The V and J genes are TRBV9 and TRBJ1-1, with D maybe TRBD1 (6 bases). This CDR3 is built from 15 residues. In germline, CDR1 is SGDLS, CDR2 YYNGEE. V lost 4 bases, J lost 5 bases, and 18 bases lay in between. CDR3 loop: CASSSRGGRGTEAFF. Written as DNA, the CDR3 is TGTGCCAGCAGCTCCCGAGGGGGGCGGGGGACTGAAGCTTTCTTT.

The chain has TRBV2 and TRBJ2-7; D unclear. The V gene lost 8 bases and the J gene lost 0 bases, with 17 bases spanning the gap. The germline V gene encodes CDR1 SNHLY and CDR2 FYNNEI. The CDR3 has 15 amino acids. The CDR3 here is CASSIGLDLSYEQYF. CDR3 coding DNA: TGTGCCAGCTCGATTGGTCTAGACCTCTCCTACGAGCAGTACTTC.

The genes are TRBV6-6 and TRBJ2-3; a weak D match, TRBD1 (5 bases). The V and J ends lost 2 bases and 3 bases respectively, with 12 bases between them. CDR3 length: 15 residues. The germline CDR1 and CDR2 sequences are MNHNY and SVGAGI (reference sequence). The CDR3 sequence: CASSYAQGWTDTQYF. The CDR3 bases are TGTGCCAGCAGTTACGCGCAGGGATGGACAGATACGCAGTATTTT.

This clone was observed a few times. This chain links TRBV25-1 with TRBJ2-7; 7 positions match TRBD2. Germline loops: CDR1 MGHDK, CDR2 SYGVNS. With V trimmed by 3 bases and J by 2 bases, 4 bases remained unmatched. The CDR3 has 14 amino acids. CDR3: CASSDWRGTYEQYF. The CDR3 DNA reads TGTGCCAGCAGTGATTGGCGGGGGACCTACGAGCAGTACTTC.

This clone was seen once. The chain's CDR3 is CASSPRGWGDPPFF. DNA for the CDR3: TGTGCCAGCAGTCCCCGGGGGTGGGGGGACCCCCCATTCTTC. The chain joins TRBV6-1 to TRBJ2-1; D is perhaps TRBD2 (6 bases). With 5 bases removed from V and 16 bases from J, the gap between germline ends came to 24 bases. Germline assignment: CDR1 MNHNS and CDR2 SASEGT. This CDR3 has 14 residues.

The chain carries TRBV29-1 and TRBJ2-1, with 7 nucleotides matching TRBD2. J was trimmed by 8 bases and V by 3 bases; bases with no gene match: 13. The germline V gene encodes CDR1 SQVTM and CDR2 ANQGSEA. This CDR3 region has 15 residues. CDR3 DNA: TGCAGCGTTGAGGGGGTGGGAGGGCCGGGAGATGAGCAGTTCTTC. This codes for CSVEGVGGPGDEQFF.

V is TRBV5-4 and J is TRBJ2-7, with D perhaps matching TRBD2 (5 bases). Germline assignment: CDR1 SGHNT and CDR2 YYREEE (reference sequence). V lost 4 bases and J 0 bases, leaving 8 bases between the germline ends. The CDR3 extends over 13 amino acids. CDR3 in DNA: TGTGCCAGCAGCCCGACTACCTCCTACGAGCAGTACTTC. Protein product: CASSPTTSYEQYF.

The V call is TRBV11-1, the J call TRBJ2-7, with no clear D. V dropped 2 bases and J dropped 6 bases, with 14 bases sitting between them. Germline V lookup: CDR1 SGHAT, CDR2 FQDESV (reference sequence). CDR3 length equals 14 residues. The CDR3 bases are TGTGCCAGCAGCTTAAGTATAGAAGTGTTCGAGCAGTACTTC. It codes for CASSLSIEVFEQYF.

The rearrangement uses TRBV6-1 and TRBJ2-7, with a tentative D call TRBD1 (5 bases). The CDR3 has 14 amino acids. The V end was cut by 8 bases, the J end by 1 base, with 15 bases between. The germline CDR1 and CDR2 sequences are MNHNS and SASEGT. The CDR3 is CASLQPDKSYEQYF. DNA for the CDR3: TGTGCCAGCCTCCAGCCGGACAAATCCTACGAGCAGTACTTC.

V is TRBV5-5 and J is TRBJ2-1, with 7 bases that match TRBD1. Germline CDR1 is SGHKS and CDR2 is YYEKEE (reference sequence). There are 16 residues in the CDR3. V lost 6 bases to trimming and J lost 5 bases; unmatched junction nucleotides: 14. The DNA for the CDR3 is TGTGCCAGCACCTCCTCTACCCAGACAGGGAACAATGAGCAGTTCTTC. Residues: CASTSSTQTGNNEQFF.

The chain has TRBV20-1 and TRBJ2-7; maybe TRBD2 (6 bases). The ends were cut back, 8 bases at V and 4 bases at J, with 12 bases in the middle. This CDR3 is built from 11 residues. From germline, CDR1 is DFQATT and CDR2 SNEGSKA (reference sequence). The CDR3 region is CSKGTGYEQYF. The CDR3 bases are TGCAGTAAGGGGACTGGATACGAGCAGTACTTC.

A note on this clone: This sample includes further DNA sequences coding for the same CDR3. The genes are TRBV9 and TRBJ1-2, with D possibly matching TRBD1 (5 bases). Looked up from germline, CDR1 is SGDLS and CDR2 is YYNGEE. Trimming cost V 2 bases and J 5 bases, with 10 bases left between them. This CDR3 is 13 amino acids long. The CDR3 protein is CASSVGGVYGYTF. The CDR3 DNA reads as TGTGCCAGCAGCGTCGGGGGAGTATATGGCTACACCTTC.

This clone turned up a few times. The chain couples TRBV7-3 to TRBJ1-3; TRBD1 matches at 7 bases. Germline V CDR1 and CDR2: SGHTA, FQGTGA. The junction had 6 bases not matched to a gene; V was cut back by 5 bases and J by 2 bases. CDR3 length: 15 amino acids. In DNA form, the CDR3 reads TGTGCCAGCAGCCCTGGGGGGACAGCTGGAAACACCATATATTTT. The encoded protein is CASSPGGTAGNTIYF.